The 28 T cell receptor beta chains presented below share a single source sample, sequenced in a study of blood T cell repertoires in COVID-19. The data were produced by immunoSEQ multiplex PCR, yet TCRdb's version contains in-frame clones alone and is incomplete. The sample shows about 100,000 clones, roughly 90% of them seen only once. Material: peripheral blood. These receptors were obtained from a man in his forties or fifties with active or convalescent COVID-19.

The J gene is TRBJ2-6, the V gene TRBV28, with D tentatively TRBD2 (5 bases). Trimming took 5 bases from V and 2 from J, leaving 13 bases between them. The CDR3 consists of 16 residues. Looked up from germline, CDR1 is MDHEN and CDR2 is SYDVKM. CDR3 residues: CASSLPGGPGANVLTF. The CDR3 nucleotides are TGTGCCAGCAGTCTACCAGGAGGACCTGGGGCCAACGTCCTGACTTTC.

The chain has TRBV29-1 and TRBJ2-3; 12 bases are a match to TRBD2. The CDR3 totals 15 residues. Germline trimming cut 3 bases from V and 5 bases from J; bases unmatched to any gene: 6. The germline gives CDR1 SQVTM, CDR2 ANQGSEA. In DNA, the CDR3 is TGCAGCGTTGATGGCCTAGCGGGGGGGAGAGATACGCAGTATTTT. Amino acids: CSVDGLAGGRDTQYF.

The genes are TRBV5-4 and TRBJ2-1, with TRBD2 identical over 9 bases. J lost 7 bases, V lost 2 bases, and 13 bases had no gene match. CDR1 is SGHNT, CDR2 YYREEE, per germline (reference sequence). The CDR3 has 17 residues. In nucleotides, the CDR3 is TGTGCCAGCAGCTTCGGGTACTTAGCGGGAGTAGGTAATGAGCAGTTCTTC. Amino acids: CASSFGYLAGVGNEQFF.

This clone turned up a few times. The chain links TRBV6-4 to TRBJ2-6; 8 nucleotides agree with TRBD2. V lost 5 bases to trimming and J lost 1 base; unmatched junction nucleotides: 4. Germline assignment: CDR1 MRHNA and CDR2 SNTAGT. The CDR3 totals 16 residues. CDR3: CASSPSGSSGANVLTF. The CDR3 coding sequence is TGTGCCAGCAGTCCCAGCGGGAGTTCTGGGGCCAACGTCCTGACTTTC.

V gene TRBV7-6 combines with J gene TRBJ2-1; 9 bases agree with TRBD2. Germline V gene data show CDR1 as SGHVS and CDR2 as FNYEAQ. The length of the CDR3 is 13 residues. V shed 5 bases, J shed 10 bases, and the junction held 6 bases outside the gene matches. CDR3 sequence: CASSPGTSFEQFF. As DNA, the CDR3 is TGTGCCAGCAGCCCCGGGACTAGCTTCGAGCAGTTCTTC.

This chain connects TRBV5-1 to TRBJ1-4; 11 positions agree with TRBD1. Trimming at V came to 3 bases and at J to 7 bases, leaving 5 bases not matched to a gene. Germline assignment: CDR1 SGHRS and CDR2 YFSETQ. The length of the CDR3 is 15 residues. DNA of the CDR3: TGCGCCAGCAGCTCCGGGACAGGGGGTGGTGAAAAACTGTTTTTT. Residues: CASSSGTGGGEKLFF.

The chain employs TRBV28 and TRBJ1-6; 7 nucleotides match TRBD1. Germline V lookup: CDR1 MDHEN, CDR2 SYDVKM. CDR3 size: 13 residues. J gave up 9 bases and V 8 bases, and 7 bases lay outside the gene matches. CDR3 in amino acids: CASSRQGASPLHF. The CDR3 DNA follows: TGTGCCAGCTCCCGACAGGGTGCTTCACCCCTCCACTTT.

This chain joins TRBV24-1 and TRBJ2-2, with D possibly matching TRBD1 (5 bases). The CDR3 has 15 residues. Per the germline V gene, CDR1 is KGHDR and CDR2 is SFDVKD. The ends were cut back, 3 bases at V and 4 bases at J, with 11 bases in the middle. CDR3 loop: CATSDPGQATGELFF. The CDR3 region has the DNA TGTGCCACCAGTGATCCTGGACAAGCCACCGGGGAGCTGTTTTTT.

Note on this clone: The same CDR3 can be traced to other DNA sequences in this sample. This chain uses TRBV19 with TRBJ2-1, with 11 bases that match TRBD2. In germline, CDR1 is LNHDA, CDR2 SQIVND (reference sequence). Trimming removed 3 bases from V and 3 bases from J; junction bases left unmatched: 1. The CDR3 length is 15 residues. The CDR3, as DNA: TGTGCCAGTAGTATTGGGACTAGCGGCTACAATGAGCAGTTCTTC. It is translated as CASSIGTSGYNEQFF.

The chain carries TRBV24-1 and TRBJ2-3; D perhaps matches TRBD1 (5 bases). Germline CDR1 KGHDR, CDR2 SFDVKD. Between the trimmed V and J ends, which lost 0 bases and 4 bases, there was a span of 10 bases. CDR3 length: 15 amino acids. CDR3 in DNA: TGTGCCACCAGTGATTTGTCCAGGGCTGCAGATACGCAGTATTTT. Translation: CATSDLSRAADTQYF.

Of note for this clone: Mismatch with germline at one junction end may stem from a read error. The V and J genes are TRBV4-1 and TRBJ2-4; weak D call: TRBD2 (5 bases). Germline V gene sequence: CDR1 MGHRA, CDR2 YSYEKL. This CDR3 spans 13 amino acids. This CDR3 reads CASSQEIGELPLF. CDR3 nucleotide sequence: TGCGCCAGCAGCCAAGAAATCGGGGAACTCCCTCTCTTC.

The V call is TRBV3-1 (or the pseudogene TRBV3-2), the J call TRBJ1-6; D not certain. Looked up from germline, CDR1 is LGHDT and CDR2 is YNNKEL (reference sequence). Trimming stripped 1 base from V and 11 bases from J, with 15 bases between. This CDR3 comprises 15 residues. This CDR3 reads CASSQGGLLTPPLHF. In DNA form, the CDR3 reads TGTGCCAGCAGCCAAGGAGGACTTCTGACTCCACCCCTCCACTTT.

The chain couples TRBV7-2 to TRBJ1-5; TRBD1 aligns across 8 bases. The V gene's germline CDR1 is SGHTA and CDR2 FQGNSA. The CDR3 covers 14 residues. V gave up 5 bases and J gave up 11 bases; unmatched junction bases: 11. The CDR3 region has the DNA TGTGCCAGCAGCCCCAGACAGGGGCAATCAGCCCAGCATTTT. Its protein is CASSPRQGQSAQHF.

The chain combines TRBV21-1 with TRBJ1-2; the table's D gene call, TRBD1, was not cross checked with the DNA. TRBV21-1 is deemed a pseudogene. The length of the CDR3 is 14 residues. CDR3 residues: CASSSADRNYGYTF. DNA for the CDR3: TGTGCCAGCAGCTCCGCGGACAGAAACTATGGCTACACCTTC.

The CDR3: CASAGTANQPQHF. The CDR3 coding sequence is TGTGCCAGCGCCGGGACAGCCAATCAGCCCCAGCATTTT. The chain links TRBV19 to TRBJ1-5; 7 nucleotides align to TRBD1. The V gene's germline CDR1 is LNHDA and CDR2 SQIVND (reference sequence). This CDR3 comprises 13 residues. The ends lost 9 bases at V and 3 bases at J; junction bases unmatched: 5.

In its sample, this clone was seen once. CDR3 DNA: TGTGCCAGCAGCTTAAAAGGGGGCGCCGGAAACACCATATATTTT. This gives the protein CASSLKGGAGNTIYF. This chain uses TRBV11-2 with TRBJ1-3; 7 bases agree with TRBD1. This CDR3 spans 15 amino acids. The germline gives CDR1 SGHAT, CDR2 FQNNGV. With 2 bases clipped from V and 4 bases from J, the junction kept 5 bases outside the gene matches.

The genes are TRBV4-1 and TRBJ2-7; 11 bases match TRBD2. Germline V gives CDR1 MGHRA, CDR2 YSYEKL. The CDR3 length is 19 residues. The V and J ends lost 0 bases and 4 bases, in that order; junction bases with no gene match: 14. The CDR3 DNA sequence: TGCGCCAGCAGCCAAGATAGGACGCCAAAACCTAGCGGGAGGTACGAGCAGTACTTC. It codes for CASSQDRTPKPSGRYEQYF.

This chain uses TRBV11-2 with TRBJ1-4; D is unclear. V was trimmed by 5 bases and J by 6 bases, leaving 7 bases between them. Germline V gene sequence: CDR1 SGHAT, CDR2 FQNNGV. This CDR3 has 12 amino acids. DNA of the CDR3: TGTGCCAGCAGCCCAAATTATGAAAAACTGTTTTTT. It translates to CASSPNYEKLFF.

J is TRBJ2-5 and V is TRBV12-5; 9 bases agree with TRBD2. The CDR3 extends over 15 amino acids. Trimming cost V 6 bases and J 2 bases; bases outside gene matches: 7. The V gene's germline CDR1 is LGHNT and CDR2 FRNRAP. DNA for the CDR3: TGTGCTAGTGGCGGGGCGGCGGGGGGGCAAGAGACCCAGTACTTC. Protein product: CASGGAAGGQETQYF. The full variable domain, completed using reference TRBV12-5 and TRBJ2-5, is DARVTQTPRHKVTEMGQEVTMRCQPILGHNTVFWYRQTMMQGLELLAYFRNRAPLDDSGMPKDRFSAEMPDATLATLKIQPSEPRDSAVYFCASGGAAGGQETQYFGPGTRLLVL.

CDR3 bases: TGCGCCAGCAGCTCGAAAGGGGGCGGGGATGGCTACACCTTC. As protein: CASSSKGGGDGYTF. The rearrangement uses TRBV5-1 and TRBJ1-2, with 7 nucleotides matching TRBD1. The CDR3 consists of 14 residues. CDR1 is SGHRS, CDR2 YFSETQ, per germline. J gave up 6 bases and V 3 bases, and 8 bases lay outside the gene matches.

This chain joins TRBV11-2 and TRBJ2-3; no clear D gene. V was shortened by 5 bases and J by 2 bases, with 11 bases between the two germline ends. This CDR3 has 14 residues. Per the germline V gene, CDR1 is SGHAT and CDR2 is FQNNGV. The CDR3 spells CASSPRPYTDTQYF. CDR3 nucleotides: TGTGCCAGCAGCCCCCGCCCCTACACAGATACGCAGTATTTT.

The chain employs TRBV30 and TRBJ2-7; 9 bases agree with TRBD1. Germline V gene data show CDR1 as GTSNPN and CDR2 as SVGIG (reference sequence). The CDR3 spans 11 residues. The J segment lost 7 bases and the V segment lost 8 bases, leaving 6 bases of the junction unmatched. The CDR3 spells CAGGTGKEQYF. The CDR3 DNA is TGTGCCGGCGGGACAGGGAAAGAGCAGTACTTC.

DNA for the CDR3: TGTGCCTGGAGTAGCTCCCTAGTGGGCGAGCAGTACTTC. Protein: CAWSSSLVGEQYF. The chain employs TRBV30 and TRBJ2-7, with D unclear. Trimming shortened V by 2 bases and J by 6 bases, and 14 bases separated the two germline ends. Germline-derived CDR1 and CDR2 are GTSNPN and SVGIG (reference sequence). CDR3 length: 13 residues.

In DNA form, the CDR3 reads TGCGCCAGCAGCCAAGATAGGCAGGGGGCAAGCTATGGCTACACCTTC. This sequence encodes CASSQDRQGASYGYTF. This chain links TRBV4-3 with TRBJ1-2; TRBD1 aligns across 8 bases. Germline V gene data show CDR1 as LGHNA and CDR2 as YSLEER. The CDR3 loop spans 16 amino acids. V shed 0 bases and J 4 bases; nucleotides not matched to a gene: 7.

This chain connects TRBV7-9 to TRBJ2-3; weak D call: TRBD2 (5 bases). The CDR3 covers 15 residues. The germline V gene has CDR1 SEHNR and CDR2 FQNEAQ (reference sequence). Trimming removed 4 bases at V and 0 bases at J, with 11 bases between. This CDR3 reads CASSSSRVSTDTQYF. In DNA, the CDR3 is TGTGCCAGCAGCTCGTCGAGGGTTAGCACAGATACGCAGTATTTT. Using reference TRBV7-9 and TRBJ2-3 for the parts outside the CDR3, the full variable domain is DTGVSQNPRHKITKRGQNVTFRCDPISEHNRLYWYRQTLGQGPEFLTYFQNEAQLEKSRLLSDRFSAERPKGSFSTLEIQRTEQGDSAMYLCASSSSRVSTDTQYFGPGTRLTVL.

This clone was recorded once. This chain joins TRBV24-1 and TRBJ2-1, with D possibly matching TRBD1 (6 bases). V lost 1 base and J 5 bases, leaving 11 bases between the germline ends. CDR3 length equals 15 residues. Germline V lookup: CDR1 KGHDR, CDR2 SFDVKD. The CDR3: CATSDLGGRNNEQFF. DNA of the CDR3: TGTGCCACCAGTGATTTAGGGGGACGGAACAATGAGCAGTTCTTC.

The chain combines TRBV20-1 with TRBJ2-7; 7 bases line up with TRBD1. CDR1 and CDR2 from the germline V gene are DFQATT and SNEGSKA (reference sequence). CDR3 length: 13 residues. The V segment lost 3 bases and the J segment 3 bases; nucleotides outside the gene matches: 5. The DNA for the CDR3 is TGCAGTGCTAGTAAGGCAGGGGGCTACGAGCAGTACTTC. This encodes CSASKAGGYEQYF.

The V call is TRBV27, the J call TRBJ1-2; 8 bases are shared with TRBD1. V lost 4 bases, J lost 3 bases, and 7 bases stayed unmatched. This CDR3 is 15 amino acids long. Germline V gene lookup returns CDR1 MNHEY and CDR2 SMNVEV (reference sequence). The CDR3: CASSWAGGGDYGYTF. The CDR3 DNA reads TGTGCCAGCAGTTGGGCAGGGGGCGGTGACTATGGCTACACCTTC.